This T cell receptor (beta chain) was identified in a study of tumor-infiltrating lymphocytes in primary liver carcinoma. Co-extracting RNA and DNA was done with about 20-34 mg of unsorted bulk tissue as input. Each participant had primary liver carcinoma, and surgical resection was the treatment. Each tumor had five separate regions sampled. Reverse transcription of about 500 ng total RNA with a constant-region primer produced TCR beta cDNA. ARM-PCR was slightly modified, and three nested multiplex PCR rounds with it gave rise to the TCR beta libraries. TCRdb re-derived calls from the multiplex PCR reads in MiXCR, one entry per CDR3 protein. The sample shows some 180,000 distinct CDR3 sequences, 85% of them seen only once. Note on this clonotype: Its antigen remains unknown. Being one base from a much bigger clone, this may be a read error.

General study findings and limits: A fraction of only about 7.5-24% of top clones appeared in all five tumor regions. Tumor-adjacent and tumor-blood pairs showed less overlap than tumor region pairs.

Sequenced: tumor tissue from primary liver carcinoma. The TCR originated in a man aged 35 to 55 with primary liver carcinoma and hepatitis B virus infection.

The CDR3: CVSSGTSMETQYF. CDR3 DNA: TGTGTCAGCAGCGGGACTAGCATGGAGACCCAGTACTTC. The rearrangement links TRBV2 to TRBJ2-5; 9 bases are a match to TRBD2. Germline-derived CDR1 and CDR2 are SNHLY and FYNNEI. CDR3 size: 13 residues.